This T cell receptor (beta chain) emerged from a study of regulatory T cells in long-lasting Graves disease. Specified time point: newly diagnosed GD, antithyroid drugs for less than 3 months. Preparation of the TCR library used RNA extracted from PBMCs. Combining iRepertoire HTBI primers with Arm-PCR of CDR3 regions, the authors built TCR beta libraries. TCRdb recomputed calls from the multiplex PCR reads with MiXCR, one row per CDR3 protein. Counted here are some 560,000 distinct CDR3 sequences, 15% to 20% occurring once; the ten biggest clones make up approximately 25%. Trimming pared 5 bases from V and 0 bases from J, leaving 14 bases between. CDR3 size: 15 residues. Per the germline V gene, CDR1 is MDHEN and CDR2 is SYDVKM. Study-level results: Lower TCR diversity was seen in persistent Graves' patients than in newly diagnosed ones. Patients with persistent disease shared fewer than 3,500 public clonotypes, outpacing the approximately 970 shared by new patients.

As regards this clonotype: Antigen: not known.

The sample was also reused in another study, on T cells in Graves' hyperthyroidism and ophthalmopathy.

This TCR was sampled from a woman in her forties or fifties with Graves disease. The input for sequencing was peripheral blood mononuclear cells (PBMCs), taken at new diagnosis, from a patient treated with antithyroid drugs. The rearrangement joins TRBV28 to TRBJ2-7; the D gene could be TRBD1 or TRBD2 (7 bases each). In nucleotides, the CDR3 is TGTGCCAGCAGTAGCGGGACAGTCGGCTCCTACGAGCAGTACTTC. Amino acid sequence: CASSSGTVGSYEQYF.